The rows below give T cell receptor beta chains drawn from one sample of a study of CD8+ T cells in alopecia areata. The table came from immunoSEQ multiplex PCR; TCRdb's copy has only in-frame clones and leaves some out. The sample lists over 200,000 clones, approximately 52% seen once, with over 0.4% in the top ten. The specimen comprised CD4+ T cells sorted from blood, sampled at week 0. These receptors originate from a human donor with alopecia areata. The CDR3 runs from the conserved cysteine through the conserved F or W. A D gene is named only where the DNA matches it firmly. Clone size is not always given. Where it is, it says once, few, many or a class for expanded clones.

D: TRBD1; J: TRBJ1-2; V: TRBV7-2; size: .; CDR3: CASSLEDRQSSGYTF; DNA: TGTGCCAGCAGCTTAGAGGACAGGCAAAGCTCTGGCTACACCTTC
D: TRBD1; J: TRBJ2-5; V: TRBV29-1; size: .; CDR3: CSVLQGLETQYF; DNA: TGCAGCGTCCTACAGGGGTTGGAGACCCAGTACTTC
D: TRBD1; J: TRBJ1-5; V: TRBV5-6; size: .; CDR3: CASSLLRWDREAQPQHF; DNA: TGTGCCAGCAGCTTGCTACGCTGGGACAGGGAGGCTCAGCCCCAGCATTTT
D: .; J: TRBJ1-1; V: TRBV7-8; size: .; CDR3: CASSLESGKAFF; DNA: TGTGCCAGCAGCTTAGAGTCGGGGAAAGCTTTCTTT
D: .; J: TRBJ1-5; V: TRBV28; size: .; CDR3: CASSLSLGRGVGHF; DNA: TGTGCCAGCAGTTTATCCCTGGGACGCGGAGTGGGGCATTTT
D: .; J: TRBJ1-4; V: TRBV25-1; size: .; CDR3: CASSNLRGNEKLFF; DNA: TGTGCCAGCAGCAACCTACGTGGTAATGAAAAACTGTTTTTT
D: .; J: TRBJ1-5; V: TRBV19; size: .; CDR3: CASSIDLNQPQHF; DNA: TGTGCCAGTAGTATAGACCTCAATCAGCCCCAGCATTTT
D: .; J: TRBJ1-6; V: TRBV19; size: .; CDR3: CASSMREQRAPLHF; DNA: TGTGCCAGTAGTATGAGAGAACAGAGAGCACCCCTCCACTTT
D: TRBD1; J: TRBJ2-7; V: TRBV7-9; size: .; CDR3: CASSLTGQRNGEQYF; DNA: TGTGCCAGCAGCTTAACGGGACAGAGGAATGGGGAGCAGTACTTC
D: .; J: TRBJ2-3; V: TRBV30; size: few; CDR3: CAWSWGGSTDTQYF; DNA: TGTGCCTGGAGTTGGGGAGGTAGCACAGATACGCAGTATTTT
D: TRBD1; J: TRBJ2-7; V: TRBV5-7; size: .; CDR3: CASSRGQGRTYEQYF; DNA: TGTGCCAGCAGCCGAGGACAGGGAAGGACCTACGAGCAGTACTTC
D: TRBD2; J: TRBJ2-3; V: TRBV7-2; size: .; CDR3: CASSRGGAGTDTQYF; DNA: TGTGCCAGCAGCCGCGGGGGGGCGGGCACAGATACGCAGTATTTT
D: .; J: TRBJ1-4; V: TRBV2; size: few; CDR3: CASTVQGIGELFF; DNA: TGTGCCAGCACTGTACAGGGAATAGGCGAACTGTTTTTT
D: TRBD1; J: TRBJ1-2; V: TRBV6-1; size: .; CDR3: CASSEAGTGSGYTF; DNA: TGTGCCAGCAGTGAAGCTGGGACAGGCAGTGGCTACACCTTC
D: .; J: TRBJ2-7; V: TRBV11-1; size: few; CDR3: CASSFRNEEQYF; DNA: TGTGCCAGCAGCTTTAGGAACGAAGAGCAGTACTTC
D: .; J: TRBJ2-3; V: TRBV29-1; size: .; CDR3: CSVGGRAADTQYF; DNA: TGCAGCGTTGGCGGCAGGGCCGCAGATACGCAGTATTTT
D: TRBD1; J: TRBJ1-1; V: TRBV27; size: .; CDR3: CASRRRQGTSAEAFF; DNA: TGTGCCAGCAGACGCCGACAGGGCACCTCGGCTGAAGCTTTCTTT
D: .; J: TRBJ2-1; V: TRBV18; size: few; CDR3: CASSPLLSGYEQFF; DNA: TGTGCCAGCTCACCACTGTTGTCCGGCTATGAGCAGTTCTTC
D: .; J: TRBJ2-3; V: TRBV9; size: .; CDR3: CASSANTDTQYF; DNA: TGTGCCAGCAGCGCTAACACAGATACGCAGTATTTT
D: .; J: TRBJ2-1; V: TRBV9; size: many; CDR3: CASSVGGHYNEQFF; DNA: TGTGCCAGCAGCGTAGGTGGACACTACAATGAGCAGTTCTTC
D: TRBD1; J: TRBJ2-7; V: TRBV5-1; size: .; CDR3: CASSSAQGDYEQYF; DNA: TGCGCCAGCAGCTCGGCACAGGGGGACTACGAGCAGTACTTC
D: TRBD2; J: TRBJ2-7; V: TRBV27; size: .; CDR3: CASSPSFLLARDYEQYF; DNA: TGTGCCAGCAGTCCTTCCTTTTTACTAGCGAGGGACTACGAGCAGTACTTC
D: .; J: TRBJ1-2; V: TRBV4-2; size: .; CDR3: CASSQGGVGEIYGYTF; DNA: TGTGCCAGCAGCCAAGGGGGCGTAGGAGAAATATATGGCTACACCTTC
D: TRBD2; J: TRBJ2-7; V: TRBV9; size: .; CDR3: CATHPGRVYEQYF; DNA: TGTGCCACCCACCCAGGGAGGGTCTACGAGCAGTACTTC
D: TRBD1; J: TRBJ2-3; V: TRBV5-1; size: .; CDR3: CASSDGQGNTDTQYF; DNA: TGCGCCAGCAGCGATGGACAGGGAAACACAGATACGCAGTATTTT
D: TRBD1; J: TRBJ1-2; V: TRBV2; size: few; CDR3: CASSGPGQGNGYTF; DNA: TGTGCCAGCAGTGGACCGGGACAGGGAAATGGCTACACCTTC
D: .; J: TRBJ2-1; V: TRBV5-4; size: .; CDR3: CASSFPRGEQFF; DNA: TGTGCCAGCAGCTTTCCGCGGGGTGAGCAGTTCTTC
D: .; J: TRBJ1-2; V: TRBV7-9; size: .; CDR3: CASSLTDTINYGYTF; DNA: TGTGCCAGCAGCCTCACCGACACGATCAACTATGGCTACACCTTC
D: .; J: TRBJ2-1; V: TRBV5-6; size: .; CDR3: CASSVPRGNEQFF; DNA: TGTGCCAGCAGCGTCCCACGAGGCAATGAGCAGTTCTTC
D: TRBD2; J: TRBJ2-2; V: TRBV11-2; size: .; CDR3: CASSKPGLAGVPNTGELFF; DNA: TGTGCCAGCAGCAAGCCGGGACTAGCGGGAGTACCCAACACCGGGGAGCTGTTTTTT
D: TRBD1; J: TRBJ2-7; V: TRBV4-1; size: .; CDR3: CASSRRDRDYEQYF; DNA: TGCGCCAGCAGCCGAAGGGACAGGGACTACGAGCAGTACTTC
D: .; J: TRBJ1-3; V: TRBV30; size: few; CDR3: CAWNRAGNTIYF; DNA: TGTGCCTGGAACAGGGCTGGAAACACCATATATTTT
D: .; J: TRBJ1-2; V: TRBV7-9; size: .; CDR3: CASSRASPQQGPWTF; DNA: TGTGCCAGCAGCCGAGCTAGTCCCCAACAGGGTCCGTGGACCTTC
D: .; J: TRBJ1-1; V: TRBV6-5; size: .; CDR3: CASFRYTEAFF; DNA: TGTGCCAGCTTCAGGTACACTGAAGCTTTCTTT
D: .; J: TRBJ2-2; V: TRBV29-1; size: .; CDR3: CTPARVKGTGELFF; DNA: TGCACCCCCGCAAGGGTGAAGGGTACCGGGGAGCTGTTTTTT
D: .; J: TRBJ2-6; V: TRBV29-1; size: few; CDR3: CSVVLRTASGANVLTF; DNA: TGCAGCGTTGTCCTCCGGACAGCTTCTGGGGCCAACGTCCTGACTTTC
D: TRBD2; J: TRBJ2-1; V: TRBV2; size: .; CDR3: CASIGASGPYNEQFF; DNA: TGTGCCAGCATCGGGGCTAGCGGGCCCTACAATGAGCAGTTCTTC
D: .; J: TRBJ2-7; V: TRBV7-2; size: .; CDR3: CASSVSHYEQYF; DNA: TGTGCCAGCAGCGTCTCTCACTACGAGCAGTACTTC
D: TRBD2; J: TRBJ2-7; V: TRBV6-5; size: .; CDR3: CASSAGLIHEQYF; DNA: TGTGCCAGCAGTGCGGGACTAATCCACGAGCAGTACTTC
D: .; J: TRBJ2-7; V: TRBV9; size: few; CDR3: CASSVGSELNYEQYF; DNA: TGTGCCAGCAGCGTAGGGTCAGAGCTAAACTACGAGCAGTACTTC
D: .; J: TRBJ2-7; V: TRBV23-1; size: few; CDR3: CASSQRTYEQYF; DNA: TGCGCCAGCAGTCAGCGGACCTACGAGCAGTACTTC
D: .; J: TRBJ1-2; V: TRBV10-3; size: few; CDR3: CAISEGPYGYTF; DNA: TGTGCCATCAGTGAGGGACCCTATGGCTACACCTTC
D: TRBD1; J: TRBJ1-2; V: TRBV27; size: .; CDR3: CASSRDRGDGYTF; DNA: TGTGCCAGCAGTCGGGACAGGGGCGATGGCTACACCTTC
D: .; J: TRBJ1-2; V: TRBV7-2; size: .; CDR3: CASSYRVVYGYTF; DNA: TGTGCCAGCAGCTACAGGGTCGTCTACGGCTACACCTTC
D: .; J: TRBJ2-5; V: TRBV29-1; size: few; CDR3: CSVEAGDYHKTQYF; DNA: TGCAGCGTTGAAGCTGGAGACTACCATAAGACCCAGTACTTC
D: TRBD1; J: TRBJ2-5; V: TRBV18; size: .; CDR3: CASSPQTGGQSEQETQYF; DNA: TGTGCCAGCTCACCGCAGACAGGGGGCCAAAGCGAACAAGAGACCCAGTACTTC
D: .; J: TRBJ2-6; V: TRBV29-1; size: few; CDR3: CSVIQGPSGANVLTF; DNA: TGCAGCGTTATCCAGGGCCCGTCTGGGGCCAACGTCCTGACTTTC
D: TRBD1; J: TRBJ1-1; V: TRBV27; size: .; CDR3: CASSLSLTGGLWNTEAFF; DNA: TGTGCCAGCAGTTTATCATTGACAGGGGGCCTTTGGAACACTGAAGCTTTCTTT
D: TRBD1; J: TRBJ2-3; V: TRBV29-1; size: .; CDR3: CSGRDSPGTQYF; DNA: TGCAGCGGCCGGGACAGCCCGGGTACGCAGTATTTT
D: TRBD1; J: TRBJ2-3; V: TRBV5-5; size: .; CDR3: CASSFDRGDTQYF; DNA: TGTGCCAGCAGCTTCGACAGGGGAGATACGCAGTATTTT